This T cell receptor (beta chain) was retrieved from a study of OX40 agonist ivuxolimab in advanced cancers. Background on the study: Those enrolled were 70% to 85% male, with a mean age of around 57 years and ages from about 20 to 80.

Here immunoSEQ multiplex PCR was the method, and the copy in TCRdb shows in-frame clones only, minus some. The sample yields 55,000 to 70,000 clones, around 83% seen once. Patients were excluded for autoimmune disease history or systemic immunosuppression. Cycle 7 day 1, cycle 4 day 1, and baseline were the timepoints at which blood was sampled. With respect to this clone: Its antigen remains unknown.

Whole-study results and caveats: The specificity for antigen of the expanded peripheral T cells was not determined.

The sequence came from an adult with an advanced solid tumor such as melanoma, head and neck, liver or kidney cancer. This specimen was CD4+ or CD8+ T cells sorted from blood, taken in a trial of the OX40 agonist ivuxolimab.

CDR3 bases: TGTGCCAGCAGTTGGGGCCAATCACCATCCTACGAGCAGTACTTC. It specifies CASSWGQSPSYEQYF. The chain is built from TRBV28 and TRBJ2-7; D is perhaps TRBD1 (5 bases). This CDR3 contains 15 residues. CDR1 and CDR2 (germline): MDHEN, SYDVKM. Between the trimmed V and J ends, which lost 4 bases and 1 base, there was a span of 14 bases.